The next 11 T cell receptor beta chains were all read from a single sample in a study of identical twins. TCRdb called the 5' RACE reads again in MiXCR, with one record for every CDR3 protein. The data hold about 530,000 distinct CDR3 sequences, with about a fifth observed a single time. These data also formed part of another study, on yellow fever vaccine responses in identical twins.

Sequenced input: CD4+ T cells sorted from blood. Receptors were obtained from a woman aged 18-30 years in good health.

The chain recombines TRBV28 with TRBJ2-5; a weak D match, TRBD1 (6 bases). The germline V and J ends were trimmed by 3 bases and 3 bases, with 8 bases remaining between them. The CDR3 runs to 13 residues. Germline V gives CDR1 MDHEN, CDR2 SYDVKM. This CDR3 is CASSLDRKETQYF. Written as DNA, the CDR3 is TGTGCCAGCAGTTTGGACAGAAAAGAGACCCAGTACTTC.

This rearrangement joins TRBV9 to TRBJ1-1; no firm D call. Germline values: CDR1 SGDLS, CDR2 YYNGEE. V was clipped by 3 bases and J by 0 bases, with 9 bases between them. This CDR3 contains 14 residues. The CDR3 loop reads CASSGPSLNTEAFF. Here the CDR3 DNA reads TGTGCCAGCAGCGGTCCTAGCTTGAACACTGAAGCTTTCTTT.

The rearrangement links TRBV20-1 to TRBJ2-5; D may be TRBD2 (6 bases). V dropped 3 bases and J dropped 2 bases, with 10 bases sitting between them. Germline V gene sequence: CDR1 DFQATT, CDR2 SNEGSKA (reference sequence). This CDR3 is built from 13 residues. The CDR3 region is CSARRGAQETQYF. Written as DNA, the CDR3 is TGCAGTGCTAGGCGGGGTGCACAAGAGACCCAGTACTTC.

This clonotype was seen a few times. This chain joins TRBV7-8 and TRBJ2-3; maybe TRBD1 (8 bases). CDR1 is SGHVS, CDR2 FQNEAQ, per germline. The CDR3 is 16 residues long. The V gene lost 5 bases and the J gene lost 4 bases, with 19 bases spanning the gap. The CDR3 DNA reads as TGTGCCAGCAGCCCGCGTACAGGGGGGGATCCAGATACGCAGTATTTT. It is translated as CASSPRTGGDPDTQYF. The variable domain in full, completed from reference TRBV7-8 and TRBJ2-3, reads GAGVSQSPRYKVAKRGQDVALRCDPISGHVSLFWYQQALGQGPEFLTYFQNEAQLDKSGLPSDRFFAERPEGSVSTLKIQRTQQEDSAVYLCASSPRTGGDPDTQYFGPGTRLTVL.

The rearrangement links TRBV29-1 to TRBJ2-5, with TRBD2 matching 7 bases. The CDR3 spans 14 residues. Trimming cost V 4 bases and J 2 bases; bases outside gene matches: 7. The germline V gene has CDR1 SQVTM and CDR2 ANQGSEA. As DNA, the CDR3 is TGCAGCGTTGCAGGACTAGTGACACAAGAGACCCAGTACTTC. It specifies CSVAGLVTQETQYF.

The rearrangement links TRBV20-1 to TRBJ2-7; no definite D call. The CDR3 consists of 11 residues. The ends were cut back, 0 bases at V and 3 bases at J, with 3 bases in the middle. From germline, CDR1 is DFQATT and CDR2 SNEGSKA (reference sequence). Written as DNA, the CDR3 is TGCAGTGCTAGAGATAACTACGAGCAGTACGTC. As protein: CSARDNYEQYV.

This clonotype was seen only a few times. The CDR3 DNA is TGTGCCAGCAGCTTGGAGGTCAGCTCTGGGGCCAACGTCCTGACTTTC. Residues: CASSLEVSSGANVLTF. The V and J genes are TRBV5-5 and TRBJ2-6; D unclear. CDR1 SGHKS and CDR2 YYEKEE come from the germline V gene (reference sequence). Trimming removed 0 bases at V and 0 bases at J, with 7 bases between. The CDR3 consists of 16 residues.

This clonotype came up many times. The chain is built from TRBV11-2 and TRBJ2-1, with 10 bases fitting TRBD2. The CDR3 is 15 residues long. Germline CDR1 SGHAT, CDR2 FQNNGV. V lost 5 bases, J lost 4 bases, and 5 bases stayed unmatched. This CDR3 reads CASSLGLAEYNEQFF. CDR3 nucleotides: TGTGCCAGCAGCCTAGGACTAGCGGAGTACAATGAGCAGTTCTTC.

This clonotype was counted between two and nine times. This chain connects TRBV11-2 to TRBJ2-5; a weak D match, TRBD2 (7 bases). This CDR3 comprises 16 residues. V was cut by 3 bases and J by 0 bases, with 14 bases left in between. Germline V gene sequence: CDR1 SGHAT, CDR2 FQNNGV. For the CDR3, the DNA is TGTGCCAGCAGCTTCAGGCGCGGGGGCAACCAAGAGACCCAGTACTTC. This translates into CASSFRRGGNQETQYF. The full variable domain, its missing parts supplied by reference TRBV11-2 and TRBJ2-5, is EAGVAQSPRYKIIEKRQSVAFWCNPISGHATLYWYQQILGQGPKLLIQFQNNGVVDDSQLPKDRFSAERLKGVDSTLKIQPAKLEDSAVYLCASSFRRGGNQETQYFGPGTRLLVL.

This clonotype turned up a few times. The rearrangement links TRBV10-3 to TRBJ2-5, with TRBD2 matching over 9 bases. The length of the CDR3 is 13 residues. The V and J ends lost 6 bases and 4 bases, in that order; junction bases with no gene match: 3. Germline CDR1 ENHRY, CDR2 SYGVKD. In DNA form, the CDR3 reads TGTGCCATCAGCCCAGCGGGGGGAGAGACCCAGTACTTC. It translates to CAISPAGGETQYF.

This clonotype was observed a handful of times. This chain connects TRBV5-1 to TRBJ2-2; weak D call: TRBD2 (5 bases). The CDR3 has 16 amino acids. Germline V lookup: CDR1 SGHRS, CDR2 YFSETQ. Deletions cut 4 bases from V and 0 bases from J, with 13 bases between. The CDR3 protein is CASSPGPGTNTGELFF. The CDR3 DNA sequence: TGCGCCAGCAGCCCAGGTCCGGGGACGAACACCGGGGAGCTGTTTTTT.